Listed below are T cell receptor beta chains from one sample, sequenced in a study of blood T cell repertoires in COVID-19. Using immunoSEQ multiplex PCR, the repertoire was profiled, and TCRdb retains in-frame clones only, with some absent. Here the sample spans approximately 400,000 clones, about 87% being singletons. The source material was peripheral blood. Receptor source: a woman aged 45-65 years with COVID-19, enrolled during active disease. The CDR3 runs from the conserved cysteine through the conserved F or W. Each record gives: V gene, D gene, CDR3 protein. The D gene is left open where the match is weak.

TRBV6-6,.,CASRRTDSGHGYTF
TRBV5-1,.,CASSLIPGSNTEAFF
TRBV6-6,TRBD1,CASSYEGQGVYEQYF
TRBV9,TRBD2,CASSVSPGLAGTDTQYF
TRBV7-2,TRBD2,CASSSGLAVSTDSQYF
TRBV7-8,.,CASSLSLDYANEQFF
TRBV11-2,.,CASSAAGGSSYEQYF
TRBV4-1,TRBD2,CASSHPRGGTKNIQYF
TRBV29-1,TRBD2,CSVFASGGGYEQFF
TRBV28,TRBD2,CASSGGTSRYEQYF
TRBV18,.,CASSQGQNTEAFF
TRBV6-1,.,CASSEPSGGIGMGNQPQHF
TRBV5-1,.,CASSLGTMNEQFF
TRBV27,.,CASSPSGTPSGGELFF
TRBV11-2,.,CASSRQSNYGYTF
TRBV14,TRBD1,CASSPLQGRGTEAFF
TRBV5-5,.,CASSPQGNRGDTQYF
TRBV30,.,CALGGAYNEQFF
TRBV11-3,TRBD1,CASSLRTGVNEQFF
TRBV18,.,CASSPDRTNTEAFF
TRBV2,.,CARDSDSSSYEQYF